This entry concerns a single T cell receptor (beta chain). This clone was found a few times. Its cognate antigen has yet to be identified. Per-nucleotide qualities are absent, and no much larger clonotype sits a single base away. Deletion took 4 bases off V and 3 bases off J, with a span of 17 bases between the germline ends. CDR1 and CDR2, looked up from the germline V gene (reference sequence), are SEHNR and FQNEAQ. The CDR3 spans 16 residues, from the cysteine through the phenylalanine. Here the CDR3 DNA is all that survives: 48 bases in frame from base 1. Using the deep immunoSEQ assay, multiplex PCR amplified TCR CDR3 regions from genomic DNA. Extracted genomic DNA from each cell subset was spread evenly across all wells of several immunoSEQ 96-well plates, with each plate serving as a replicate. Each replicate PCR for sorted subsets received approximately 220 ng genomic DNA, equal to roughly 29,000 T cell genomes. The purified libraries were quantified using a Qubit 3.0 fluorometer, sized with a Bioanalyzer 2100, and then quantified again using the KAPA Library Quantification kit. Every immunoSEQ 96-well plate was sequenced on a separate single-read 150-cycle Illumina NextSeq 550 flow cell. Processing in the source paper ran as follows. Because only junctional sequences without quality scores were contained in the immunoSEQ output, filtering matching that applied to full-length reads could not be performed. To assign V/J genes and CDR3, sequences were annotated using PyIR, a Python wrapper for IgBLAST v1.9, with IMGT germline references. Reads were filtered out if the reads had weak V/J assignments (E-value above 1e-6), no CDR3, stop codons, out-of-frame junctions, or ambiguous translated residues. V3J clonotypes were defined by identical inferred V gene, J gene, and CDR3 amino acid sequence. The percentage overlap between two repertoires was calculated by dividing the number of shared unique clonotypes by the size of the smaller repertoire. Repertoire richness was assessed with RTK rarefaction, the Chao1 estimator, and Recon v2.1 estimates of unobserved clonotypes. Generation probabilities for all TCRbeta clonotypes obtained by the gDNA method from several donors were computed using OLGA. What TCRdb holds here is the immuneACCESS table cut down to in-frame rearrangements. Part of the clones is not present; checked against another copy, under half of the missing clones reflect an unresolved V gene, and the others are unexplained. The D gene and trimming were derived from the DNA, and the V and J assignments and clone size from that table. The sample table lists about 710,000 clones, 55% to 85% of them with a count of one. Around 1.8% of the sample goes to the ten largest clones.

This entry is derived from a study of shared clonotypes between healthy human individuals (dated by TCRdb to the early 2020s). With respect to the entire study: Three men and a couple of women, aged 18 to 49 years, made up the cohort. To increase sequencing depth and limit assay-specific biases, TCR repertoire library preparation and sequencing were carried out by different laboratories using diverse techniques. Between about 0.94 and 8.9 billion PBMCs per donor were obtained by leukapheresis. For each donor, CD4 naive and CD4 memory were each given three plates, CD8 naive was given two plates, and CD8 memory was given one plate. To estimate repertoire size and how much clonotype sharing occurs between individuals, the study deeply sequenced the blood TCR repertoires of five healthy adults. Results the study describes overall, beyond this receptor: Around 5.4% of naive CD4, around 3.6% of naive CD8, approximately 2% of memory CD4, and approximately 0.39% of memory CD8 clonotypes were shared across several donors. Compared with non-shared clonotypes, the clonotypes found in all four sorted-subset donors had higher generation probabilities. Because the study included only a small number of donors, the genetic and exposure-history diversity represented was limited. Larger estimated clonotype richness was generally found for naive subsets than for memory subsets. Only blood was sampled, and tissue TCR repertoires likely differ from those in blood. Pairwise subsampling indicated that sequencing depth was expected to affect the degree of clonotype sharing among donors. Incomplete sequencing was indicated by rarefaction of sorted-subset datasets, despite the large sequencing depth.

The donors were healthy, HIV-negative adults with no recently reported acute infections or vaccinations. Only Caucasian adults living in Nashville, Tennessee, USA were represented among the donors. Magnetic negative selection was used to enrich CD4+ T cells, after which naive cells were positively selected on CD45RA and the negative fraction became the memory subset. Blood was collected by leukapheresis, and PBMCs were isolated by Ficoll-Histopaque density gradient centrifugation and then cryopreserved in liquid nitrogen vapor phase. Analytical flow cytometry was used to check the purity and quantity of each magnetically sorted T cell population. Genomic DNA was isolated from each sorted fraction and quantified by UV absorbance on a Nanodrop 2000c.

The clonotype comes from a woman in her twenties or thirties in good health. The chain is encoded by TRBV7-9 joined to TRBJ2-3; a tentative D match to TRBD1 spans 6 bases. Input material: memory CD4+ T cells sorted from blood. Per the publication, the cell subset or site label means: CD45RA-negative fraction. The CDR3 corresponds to CASSSSGHRGTDTQYF. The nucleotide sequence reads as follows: TGTGCCAGCAGCTCCTCGGGACATCGGGGAACAGATACGCAGTATTTT.